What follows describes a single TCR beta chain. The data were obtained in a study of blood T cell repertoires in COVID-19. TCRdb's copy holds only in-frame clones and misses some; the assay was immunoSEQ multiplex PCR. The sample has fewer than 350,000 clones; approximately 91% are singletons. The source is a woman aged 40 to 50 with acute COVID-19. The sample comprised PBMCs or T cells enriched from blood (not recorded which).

The CDR3 region is CASSLDGLARNEQFF. CDR3 nucleotides: TGTGCCAGCAGCTTAGATGGACTAGCTCGGAATGAGCAGTTCTTC. The V and J genes are TRBV11-3 and TRBJ2-1, with TRBD2 matching 8 bases. The V gene's germline CDR1 is SGHNT and CDR2 YENEEA. Unmatched junction bases numbered 5, after V lost 0 bases and J lost 7 bases. CDR3 size: 15 residues.